The rows below give T cell receptor beta chains drawn from one sample of a study of cytomegalovirus exposure and HLA in healthy donors. Only in-frame clones appear in the TCRdb table, and some are missing; sequencing was by immunoSEQ multiplex PCR. In the table there are roughly 160,000 clones, roughly 85% of which are singletons. The sample consisted of PBMCs. The receptor set was obtained from a man aged 30-40 years in good health and CMV-seropositive. The CDR3 runs from the conserved cysteine through the conserved F or W. D genes are given only for firm matches. Part of the rows lack a size; the others show once, few, many or a class for expanded clones.

abundance,d_gene,j_gene,len,v_gene,CDR3aa,CDR3nt
.,.,TRBJ2-1,16,TRBV7-2,CASSLGGGGSYNEQFF,TGTGCCAGCAGCTTAGGCGGGGGCGGGTCCTACAATGAGCAGTTCTTC
.,.,TRBJ2-7,16,TRBV13,CASSFSTEALYYEQYF,TGTGCCAGCAGCTTCTCGACAGAGGCACTTTACTACGAGCAGTACTTC
.,TRBD1,TRBJ2-1,13,TRBV7-9,CASSLAGGTEQFF,TGTGCCAGCAGCTTAGCAGGGGGCACTGAGCAGTTCTTC
once,.,TRBJ2-5,15,TRBV6-5,CASRGPGVGSETQYF,TGTGCCAGCAGAGGGCCGGGGGTAGGTTCGGAGACCCAGTACTTC
.,.,TRBJ1-2,15,TRBV19,CASTDGRAAPYGYTF,TGTGCCAGTACCGATGGGAGGGCGGCCCCCTATGGCTACACCTTC
few,.,TRBJ1-5,13,TRBV19,CASSMGGNQPQHF,TGTGCCAGTAGTATGGGGGGAAATCAGCCCCAGCATTTT
.,.,TRBJ2-3,15,TRBV27,CASTRTSQQTDTQYF,TGTGCCAGCACTCGCACAAGTCAACAAACAGATACGCAGTATTTT
.,.,TRBJ1-2,14,TRBV13,CASSRLTGNYGYTF,TGTGCCAGCAGCCGTTTGACGGGAAACTATGGCTACACCTTC
once,.,TRBJ1-2,15,TRBV2,CASSVGIGANYGYTF,TGTGCCAGCAGTGTAGGGATAGGGGCTAACTATGGCTACACCTTC
.,TRBD2,TRBJ2-2,15,TRBV6-1,CASTEAGGITGELFF,TGTGCCAGCACTGAAGCGGGAGGCATCACCGGGGAGCTGTTTTTT
.,TRBD1,TRBJ2-1,15,TRBV28,CASSLEGTAHNEQFF,TGTGCCAGCAGTTTAGAAGGGACAGCTCACAATGAGCAGTTCTTC
.,TRBD1,TRBJ1-4,14,TRBV2,CASSVGTAPEKLFF,TGTGCCAGCAGTGTAGGGACAGCGCCTGAAAAATTGTTTTTT
.,.,TRBJ2-7,13,TRBV2,CASSSTSTDEQYF,TGTGCCAGCAGTTCGACTAGTACGGACGAGCAGTACTTC
.,TRBD2,TRBJ2-4,16,TRBV5-4,CASSLGLAGEGNIQYF,TGTGCCAGCAGCCTGGGACTAGCGGGAGAGGGAAACATTCAGTACTTC
.,.,TRBJ2-1,13,TRBV29-1,CSVSAELYNEQFF,TGCAGCGTGAGCGCGGAGCTCTACAATGAGCAGTTCTTC
.,TRBD2,TRBJ2-3,17,TRBV5-1,CASSWEISGEGTDTQYF,TGCGCCAGCAGCTGGGAAATAAGCGGGGAGGGCACAGATACGCAGTATTTT
.,.,TRBJ1-1,13,TRBV11-1,CASSSQGFGEAFF,TGTGCCAGCAGTTCTCAGGGCTTTGGTGAAGCTTTCTTT
.,.,TRBJ1-2,13,TRBV6-6,CASSYSTSAGYTF,TGTGCCAGCAGTTACTCGACGAGCGCTGGCTACACCTTC
.,.,TRBJ2-1,19,TRBV13,CASSPRGQGLESSYNEQFF,TGTGCCAGCAGCCCAAGGGGACAGGGACTAGAAAGCTCCTACAATGAGCAGTTCTTC
few,TRBD2,TRBJ2-7,14,TRBV7-2,CASSLSGSSYEQYF,TGTGCCAGCAGCCTAAGCGGGAGCTCCTACGAGCAGTACTTC
once,.,TRBJ2-5,14,TRBV11-3,CASSARTDGETQYF,TGTGCCAGCAGCGCCCGGACAGATGGCGAGACCCAGTACTTC
.,.,TRBJ2-3,13,TRBV11-3,CASSPGRTDTQYF,TGTGCCAGCAGCCCCGGGAGAACAGATACGCAGTATTTT
.,.,TRBJ1-2,16,TRBV19,CASTMSGLQRNYGYTF,TGTGCCAGTACCATGTCAGGTTTACAGAGAAACTATGGCTACACCTTC
.,TRBD1,TRBJ2-2,15,TRBV12-5,CASGLPTGGSGELFF,TGTGCTAGTGGTTTGCCCACAGGGGGCTCCGGGGAGCTGTTTTTT
.,.,TRBJ2-1,11,TRBV7-7,CASSNGLEQFF,TGTGCTAGCAGCAACGGACTAGAGCAGTTCTTC
.,.,TRBJ2-5,14,TRBV18,CASSPASSVETQYF,TGTGCCAGCTCACCGGCGAGTAGCGTAGAGACCCAGTACTTC
.,.,TRBJ2-2,15,TRBV5-4,CASSSKASVDGELFF,TGTGCCAGCAGCTCGAAGGCTAGCGTTGACGGGGAGCTGTTTTTT
.,.,TRBJ2-1,13,TRBV9,CASSGRTYNEQFF,TGTGCCAGCAGCGGGAGGACCTACAATGAGCAGTTCTTC
.,TRBD2,TRBJ2-1,15,TRBV27,CASSLGGERDNEQFF,TGTGCCAGCAGTTTAGGGGGGGAAAGGGACAATGAGCAGTTCTTC
.,.,TRBJ2-3,13,TRBV18,CASSFSSTDTQYF,TGTGCCAGCTCATTTTCTAGCACAGATACGCAGTATTTT
.,TRBD2,TRBJ2-5,15,TRBV18,CASSPASIGRETQYF,TGTGCCAGCTCACCAGCCTCGATCGGGAGGGAGACCCAGTACTTC
.,TRBD1,TRBJ2-1,15,TRBV11-3,CASSPEGQVINEQFF,TGTGCCAGCAGCCCAGAGGGACAGGTAATTAATGAGCAGTTCTTC
.,TRBD2,TRBJ2-5,14,TRBV15,CATSGRGGTETQYF,TGTGCCACCAGCGGACGGGGGGGGACGGAGACCCAGTACTTC
.,TRBD1,TRBJ1-1,16,TRBV5-1,CASSLVHTGANTEAFF,TGCGCCAGCAGCTTGGTTCACACAGGGGCTAACACTGAAGCTTTCTTT
.,.,TRBJ2-1,15,TRBV7-2,CASSLDGSGYNEQFF,TGTGCCAGCAGCTTAGATGGTAGCGGCTACAATGAGCAGTTCTTC
.,.,TRBJ1-1,16,TRBV6-1,CASSEFVAVPGAEAFF,TGTGCCAGCAGTGAATTTGTCGCCGTCCCTGGAGCTGAAGCTTTCTTT
.,.,TRBJ1-6,14,TRBV6-5,CASSYQGYNSPLHF,TGTGCCAGCAGTTACCAGGGGTATAATTCACCCCTCCACTTT